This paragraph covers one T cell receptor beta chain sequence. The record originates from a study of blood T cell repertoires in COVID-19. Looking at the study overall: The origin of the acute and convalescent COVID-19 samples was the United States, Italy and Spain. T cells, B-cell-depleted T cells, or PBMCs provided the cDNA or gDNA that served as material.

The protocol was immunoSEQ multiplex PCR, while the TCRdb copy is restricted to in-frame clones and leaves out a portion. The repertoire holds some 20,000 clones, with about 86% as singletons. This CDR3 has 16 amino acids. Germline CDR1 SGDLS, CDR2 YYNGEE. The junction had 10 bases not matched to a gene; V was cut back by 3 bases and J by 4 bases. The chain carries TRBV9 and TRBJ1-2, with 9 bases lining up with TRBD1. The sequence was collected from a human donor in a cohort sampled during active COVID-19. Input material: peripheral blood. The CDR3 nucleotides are TGTGCCAGCAGCGCGTTTTCCGGGACAGGGAGCTATGGCTACACCTTC. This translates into CASSAFSGTGSYGYTF.